This TCR beta chain was sequenced for a study of metastatic and nonmetastatic thyroid tumors. About the study: For malignant and benign thyroid patients, tumor or nodule tissue and blood were the sources whose repertoires were compared.

MiXCR re-clonotyped the PCR reads for TCRdb. The table shows under 20,000 clones, with approximately 35% occurring only once. Thyroid surgery was performed in patients who had received no treatment beforehand. Unmatched junction bases numbered 5, after V lost 5 bases and J lost 4 bases. This CDR3 is 13 amino acids long. Germline V gives CDR1 DFQATT, CDR2 SNEGSKA (reference sequence). Material: tumor tissue. The clonotype originates from a female donor with papillary thyroid cancer or a benign thyroid nodule (not recorded which). Some clones in this sample may be carry-over from other donors' samples. The V call is TRBV20-1, the J call TRBJ1-5; 7 bases are a match to TRBD1. The CDR3 DNA reads as TGCAGTGCTCCGACAGGGATTAATCAGCCCCAGCATTTT. The encoded protein is CSAPTGINQPQHF.